The TCR beta chain described here comes from a study of cytomegalovirus exposure and HLA in healthy donors. This CDR3 has 14 residues. The ends were cut back, 7 bases at V and 3 bases at J, with 12 bases in the middle. From germline, CDR1 is MNHNS and CDR2 SASEGT. The PCR had 60 Vbeta and 13 Jbeta primers. Method: immunoSEQ multiplex PCR; TCRdb's copy keeps in-frame clones and lacks some. The sample includes 100,000 to 150,000 clones, less than 75% of them seen just once. The material sequenced was PBMCs. The V gene is TRBV6-1, the J gene TRBJ1-4; perhaps TRBD1 as D (5 bases). This receptor was obtained from a woman aged 40 to 55 in good health and CMV-seronegative. The CDR3 sequence is CASNLGLSNEKLFF. The CDR3 DNA reads TGTGCCAGCAACCTGGGGCTGTCTAATGAAAAACTGTTTTTT.